This T cell receptor beta chain was captured by sequencing in a study of cytomegalovirus exposure and HLA in healthy donors. Study-level points and caveats: Other equally common chains were less clonally expanded than HLA-associated TCR beta chains, a later analysis showed.

In the PCR, 60 Vbeta and 13 Jbeta primers were used. Profiled with immunoSEQ multiplex PCR; TCRdb holds only in-frame clones, not every one. Of 100,000 to 150,000 clones listed, 76% are singletons. Per the germline V gene, CDR1 is SGHRS and CDR2 is YFSETQ. V was shortened by 4 bases and J by 1 base, with 14 bases between the two germline ends. The CDR3 has 15 amino acids. About this clone: The antigen remains undetermined.

As for the donors, each was a healthy bone marrow donor. The TCR originated in a man aged 45-65 years in good health and CMV-seronegative. J is TRBJ1-1 and V is TRBV5-1; perhaps TRBD1 as D (6 bases). Material for sequencing was PBMCs. The CDR3 bases are TGCGCCAGCAGCCTATGGACAGAAGAGAACACTGAAGCTTTCTTT. Translation: CASSLWTEENTEAFF.